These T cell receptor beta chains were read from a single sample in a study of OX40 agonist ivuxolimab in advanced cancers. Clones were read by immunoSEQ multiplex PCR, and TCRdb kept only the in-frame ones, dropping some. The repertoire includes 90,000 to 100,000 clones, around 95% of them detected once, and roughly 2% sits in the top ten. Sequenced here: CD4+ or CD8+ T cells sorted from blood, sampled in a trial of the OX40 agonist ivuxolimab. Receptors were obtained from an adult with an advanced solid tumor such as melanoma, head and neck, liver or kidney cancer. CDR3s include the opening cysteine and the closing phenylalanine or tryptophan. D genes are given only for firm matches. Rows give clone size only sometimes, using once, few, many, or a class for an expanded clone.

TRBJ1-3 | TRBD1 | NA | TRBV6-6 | CASSSLAGGIDTIYF | TGTGCCAGCAGTTCCCTAGCAGGGGGCATTGACACCATATATTTT
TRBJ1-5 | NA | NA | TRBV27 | CASSLRGGMQPQHF | TGTGCCAGCAGTTTACGTGGGGGCATGCAGCCCCAGCATTTT
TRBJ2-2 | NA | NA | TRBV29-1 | CSAYRNTGELFF | TGCAGCGCCTACAGGAACACCGGGGAGCTGTTTTTT
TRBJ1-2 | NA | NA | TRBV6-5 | CASTKQGLHWGGYTF | TGTGCCAGCACGAAGCAGGGTTTGCATTGGGGTGGCTACACCTTC
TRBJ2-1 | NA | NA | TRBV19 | CASSITSYNEQFF | TGTGCCAGTAGTATAACTTCCTACAATGAGCAGTTCTTC
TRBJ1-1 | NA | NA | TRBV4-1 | CASSQDWGTMNTEAFF | TGCGCCAGCAGCCAAGACTGGGGCACCATGAACACTGAAGCTTTCTTT
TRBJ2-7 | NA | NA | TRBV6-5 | CASSFTSGERQYF | TGTGCCTCAAGCTTTACGTCGGGGGAACGGCAGTACTTC
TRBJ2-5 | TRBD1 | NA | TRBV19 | CASSIGQGAGETQYF | TGTGCCAGTAGTATAGGGCAGGGGGCCGGAGAGACCCAGTACTTC
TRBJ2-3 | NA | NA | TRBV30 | CAWSEQDTDTQYF | TGTGCCTGGAGTGAACAGGACACAGATACGCAGTATTTT
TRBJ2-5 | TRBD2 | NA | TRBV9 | CASSVSSGRLYQETQYF | TGTGCCAGCAGCGTTTCTAGCGGGAGGCTCTACCAAGAGACCCAGTACTTC
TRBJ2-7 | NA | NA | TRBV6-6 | CASSYPPRERAYEQYF | TGTGCCAGCAGTTACCCTCCGAGGGAGAGGGCCTACGAGCAGTACTTC
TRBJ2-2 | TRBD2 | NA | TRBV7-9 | CASSDQLAGVTGELFF | TGTGCCAGCAGCGACCAACTAGCGGGAGTTACCGGGGAGCTGTTTTTT
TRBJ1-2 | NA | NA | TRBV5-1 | CASAIGPAGNYGYTF | TGCGCCAGCGCTATTGGACCCGCAGGGAACTATGGCTACACCTTC
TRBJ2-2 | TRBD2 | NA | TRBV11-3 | CASSLGTSGGPNTGELFF | TGTGCCAGCAGCCTGGGGACTAGCGGGGGACCGAACACCGGGGAGCTGTTTTTT
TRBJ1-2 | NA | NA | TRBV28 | CASSLNVVGSGYTF | TGTGCCAGCAGTTTGAATGTTGTCGGCTCGGGCTACACCTTC
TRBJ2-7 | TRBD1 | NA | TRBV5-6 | CASSFSGGAYEQYF | TGTGCCAGCAGCTTTTCAGGGGGTGCGTACGAGCAGTACTTC
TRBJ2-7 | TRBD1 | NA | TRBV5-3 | CARSCGQVYEQYF | TGTGCCAGAAGCTGCGGACAGGTGTACGAGCAGTACTTC
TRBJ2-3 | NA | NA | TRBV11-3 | CASSLVREAADTQYF | TGTGCCAGCAGCTTAGTTAGGGAGGCCGCAGATACGCAGTATTTT
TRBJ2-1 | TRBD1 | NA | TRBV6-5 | CASSQGAVTYNEQFF | TGTGCCAGCAGCCAGGGGGCTGTCACCTACAATGAGCAGTTCTTC
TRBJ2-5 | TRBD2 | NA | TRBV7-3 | CASSPRGGGWETQYF | TGTGCCAGCAGCCCCCGTGGGGGGGGTTGGGAGACCCAGTACTTC
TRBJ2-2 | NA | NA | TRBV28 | CASSLRGAGELFF | TGTGCCAGCAGTTTAAGGGGGGCCGGGGAGCTGTTTTTT
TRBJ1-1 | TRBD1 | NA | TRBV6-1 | CASSLGQGSTEAFF | TGTGCCAGCAGTCTCGGACAGGGGAGCACTGAAGCTTTCTTT
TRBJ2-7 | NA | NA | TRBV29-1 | CSALQPAGEQYF | TGCAGCGCCCTTCAGCCAGCGGGCGAGCAGTACTTC
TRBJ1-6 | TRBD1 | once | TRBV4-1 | CASSQAGTGLSSYNSPLHF | TGCGCCAGCAGCCAAGCCGGGACAGGTTTGAGCTCCTATAATTCACCCCTCCACTTT
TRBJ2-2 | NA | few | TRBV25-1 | CASSPNSGTNTGELFF | TGTGCCAGCAGTCCCAACTCTGGGACCAACACCGGGGAGCTGTTTTTT
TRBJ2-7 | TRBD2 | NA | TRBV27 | CASGALRELIYEQYF | TGTGCCAGCGGGGCTCTGCGGGAGCTTATCTACGAGCAGTACTTC
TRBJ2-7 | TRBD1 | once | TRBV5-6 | CASSHRDREYEQYF | TGTGCCAGCAGCCACCGGGACAGGGAGTACGAGCAGTACTTC
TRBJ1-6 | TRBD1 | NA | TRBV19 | CASRGTGGSYNSPLHF | TGTGCCAGTAGGGGTACAGGGGGGTCCTATAATTCACCCCTCCACTTT
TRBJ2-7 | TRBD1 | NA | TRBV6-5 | CASSTTGGGEQYF | TGTGCCAGCAGTACGACAGGGGGCGGCGAGCAGTACTTC
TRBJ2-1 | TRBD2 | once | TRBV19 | CASIEVAGGRGEQFF | TGTGCCAGTATAGAGGTAGCGGGAGGGCGCGGTGAGCAGTTCTTC
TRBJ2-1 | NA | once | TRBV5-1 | CASSFWTGEQFF | TGCGCCAGCAGCTTTTGGACGGGGGAGCAGTTCTTC
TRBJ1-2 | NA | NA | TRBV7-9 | CASSYESVVDGYTF | TGTGCCAGCAGCTACGAGAGTGTAGTCGATGGCTACACCTTC
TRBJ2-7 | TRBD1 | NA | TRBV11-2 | CASSLGTGGYEQYF | TGTGCCAGCAGCTTAGGGACAGGGGGCTACGAGCAGTACTTC
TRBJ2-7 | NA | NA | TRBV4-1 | CASSQEDGGSYEQYF | TGCGCCAGCAGCCAGGAAGACGGGGGCTCCTACGAGCAGTACTTC
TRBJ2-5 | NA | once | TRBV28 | CASSLPGATQYF | TGTGCCAGCAGTCTCCCCGGGGCCACCCAGTACTTC
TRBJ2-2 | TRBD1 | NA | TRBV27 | CASSLTGAGTGELFF | TGTGCCAGCAGTTTGACAGGGGCGGGAACCGGGGAGCTGTTTTTT
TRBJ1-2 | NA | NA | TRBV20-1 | CSAAGIWGYTF | TGCAGTGCAGCAGGGATCTGGGGCTACACCTTC
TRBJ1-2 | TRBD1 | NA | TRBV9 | CASSAQGGNYGYTF | TGTGCCAGCAGCGCGCAGGGGGGCAACTATGGCTACACCTTC
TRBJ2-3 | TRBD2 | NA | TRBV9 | CASSVVSRGSGDTQYF | TGTGCCAGCAGCGTAGTCTCGCGGGGGTCCGGGGATACGCAGTATTTT
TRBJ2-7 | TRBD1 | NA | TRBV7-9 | CASSLLDWTGRSYEQYF | TGTGCCAGCAGCTTATTGGACTGGACAGGGCGGTCCTACGAGCAGTACTTC
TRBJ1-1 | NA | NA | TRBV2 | CASGRDGEIEAFF | TGTGCCAGCGGTCGGGACGGAGAAATCGAAGCTTTCTTT
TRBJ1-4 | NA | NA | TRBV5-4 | CASSGGLRPAEKLFF | TGTGCCAGCAGCGGGGGGCTGAGGCCAGCTGAAAAACTGTTTTTT
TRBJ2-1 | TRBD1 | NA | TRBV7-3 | CASSLTLNRGHEQFF | TGTGCCAGCAGCTTAACATTGAACAGGGGGCATGAGCAGTTCTTC
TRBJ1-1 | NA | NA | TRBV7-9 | CASSLDYKGFF | TGTGCCAGCAGCTTAGACTACAAGGGTTTCTTT
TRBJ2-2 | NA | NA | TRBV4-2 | CASSQDSGDRELFF | TGTGCCAGCAGCCAAGATTCCGGGGACCGGGAGCTGTTTTTT
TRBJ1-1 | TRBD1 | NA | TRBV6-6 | CASSTGALTEAFF | TGTGCCAGCAGTACAGGGGCCCTTACTGAAGCTTTCTTT
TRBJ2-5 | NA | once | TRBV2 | CASSEFVEETQYF | TGTGCCAGCAGTGAATTCGTGGAAGAGACCCAGTACTTC
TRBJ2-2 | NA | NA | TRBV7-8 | CASSLDNTWGTGELFF | TGTGCCAGCAGCTTAGACAATACATGGGGCACCGGGGAGCTGTTTTTT
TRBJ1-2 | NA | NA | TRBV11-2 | CASSLGRNNYGYTF | TGTGCCAGCAGCTTAGGACGGAATAACTATGGCTACACCTTC
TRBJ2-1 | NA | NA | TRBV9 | CASSAPGTGVLTSSYNEQFF | TGTGCCAGCAGCGCCCCGGGGACGGGAGTTTTAACGAGCTCCTACAATGAGCAGTTCTTC
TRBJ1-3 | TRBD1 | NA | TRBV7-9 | CASSSTQTGVDGNTIYF | TGTGCCAGCAGCTCCACTCAAACAGGGGTAGATGGAAACACCATATATTTT
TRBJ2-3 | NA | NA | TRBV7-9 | CASRDPPGIYTDTQYF | TGTGCCAGCAGGGACCCCCCAGGCATCTACACAGATACGCAGTATTTT
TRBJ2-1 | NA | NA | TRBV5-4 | CASSLRGEPTYNEQFF | TGTGCCAGCAGCTTGAGGGGGGAGCCAACCTACAATGAGCAGTTCTTC
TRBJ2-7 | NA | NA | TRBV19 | CASKTMGGEQYF | TGTGCCAGTAAAACCATGGGGGGCGAGCAGTACTTC
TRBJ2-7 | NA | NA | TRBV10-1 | CASRLCSYEQYF | TGCGCCAGCAGACTTTGCTCCTACGAGCAGTACTTC
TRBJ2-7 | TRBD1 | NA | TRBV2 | CASGTDYEQYF | TGTGCCAGCGGGACAGACTACGAGCAGTACTTC
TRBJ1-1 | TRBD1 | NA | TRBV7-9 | CASSLEGTGPKNEAFF | TGTGCCAGCAGCTTAGAGGGGACAGGTCCTAAAAATGAAGCTTTCTTT
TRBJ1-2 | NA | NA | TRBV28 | CASSTKFLTGIRYGYTF | TGTGCCAGCAGTACAAAATTCCTGACGGGGATTCGCTATGGCTACACCTTC
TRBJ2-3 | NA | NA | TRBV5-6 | CASSLGGDTQYF | TGTGCCAGCAGCTTGGGCGGAGATACGCAGTATTTT
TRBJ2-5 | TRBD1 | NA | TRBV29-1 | CSVLPYVTGGTSFGGQETQYF | TGCAGCGTCCTACCGTATGTAACAGGGGGCACCTCCTTTGGGGGGCAAGAGACCCAGTACTTC